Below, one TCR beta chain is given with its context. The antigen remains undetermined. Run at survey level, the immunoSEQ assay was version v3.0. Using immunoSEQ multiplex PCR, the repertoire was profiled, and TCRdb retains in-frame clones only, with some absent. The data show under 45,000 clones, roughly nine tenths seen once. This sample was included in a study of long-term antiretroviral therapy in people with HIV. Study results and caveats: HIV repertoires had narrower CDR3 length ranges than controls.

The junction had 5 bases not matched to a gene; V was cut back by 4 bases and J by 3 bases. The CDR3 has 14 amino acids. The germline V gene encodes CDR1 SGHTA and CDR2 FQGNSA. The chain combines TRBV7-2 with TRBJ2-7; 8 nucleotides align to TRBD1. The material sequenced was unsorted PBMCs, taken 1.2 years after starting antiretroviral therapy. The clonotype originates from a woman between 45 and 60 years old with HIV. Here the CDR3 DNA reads TGTGCCAGCAGCTGGGCCGGGACAGGCTACGAGCAGTACTTC. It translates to CASSWAGTGYEQYF.